A selection of T cell receptor beta chains follows, all from one sample in a study of blood T cell repertoires in COVID-19. Data came from immunoSEQ multiplex PCR; TCRdb stores just in-frame clones and leaves some out. Among roughly 250,000 clones, around 91% were seen once, and the ten largest hold 2% to 3%. Sequencing was carried out using PBMCs or T cells enriched from blood (not recorded which). The receptors originated from a young woman who had recovered from COVID-19. Each CDR3 is given with its conserved first and last residue. The D gene is left open where the match is weak. The listing skips clone size in some rows; elsewhere it reads once, few, many or a size class.

CDR3: CASSLPPFPVGTDTQYF
DNA: TGTGCCAGCAGCTTACCCCCCTTTCCGGTGGGCACAGATACGCAGTATTTT
V: TRBV11-2
D: .
length: 17
size: .
J: TRBJ2-3

CDR3: CASSSPAGGFTEAFF
DNA: TGTGCCAGCAGCTCACCCGCAGGGGGCTTCACTGAAGCTTTCTTT
V: TRBV7-2
D: TRBD1
length: 15
size: .
J: TRBJ1-1

CDR3: CASSLLQETQYF
DNA: TGTGCCAGCAGCCTTCTACAAGAGACCCAGTACTTC
V: TRBV3-1/TRBV3-2
D: .
length: 12
size: .
J: TRBJ2-5

CDR3: CASSSRTGWLFF
DNA: TGCGCCAGCAGCTCGAGGACAGGGTGGCTTTTCTTT
V: TRBV4-1
D: TRBD1
length: 12
size: once
J: TRBJ1-1

CDR3: CASSSQGTGELFF
DNA: TGCGCCAGCAGCTCCCAGGGAACCGGGGAGCTGTTTTTT
V: TRBV5-1
D: .
length: 13
size: few
J: TRBJ2-2

CDR3: CASSDRTSGGYTQYF
DNA: TGCGCCAGCAGTGACAGGACTAGCGGGGGTTATACGCAGTATTTT
V: TRBV10-1
D: TRBD2
length: 15
size: .
J: TRBJ2-3

CDR3: CASSPSLAGADTQYF
DNA: TGTGCCAGCAGTCCCTCCCTAGCGGGGGCAGATACGCAGTATTTT
V: TRBV28
D: TRBD2
length: 15
size: .
J: TRBJ2-3

CDR3: CASSPRGGAYNEQFF
DNA: TGTGCCAGCAGTCCCCGCGGGGGGGCCTACAATGAGCAGTTCTTC
V: TRBV6-4
D: TRBD2
length: 15
size: .
J: TRBJ2-1

CDR3: CASSPQGHSNEKLFF
DNA: TGCGCCAGCAGCCCACAGGGGCACTCTAATGAAAAACTGTTTTTT
V: TRBV5-1
D: TRBD1
length: 15
size: few
J: TRBJ1-4

CDR3: CATSDVTSGGANEQFF
DNA: TGTGCCACCAGTGATGTGACTAGCGGGGGGGCCAATGAGCAGTTCTTC
V: TRBV24-1
D: TRBD2
length: 16
size: .
J: TRBJ2-1

CDR3: CASSSGQTYGYTF
DNA: TGTGCCAGCAGCTCCGGACAGACTTATGGCTACACCTTC
V: TRBV11-2
D: .
length: 13
size: .
J: TRBJ1-2

CDR3: CASLRDRMNTEAFF
DNA: TGTGCCAGCCTTAGGGACAGGATGAACACTGAAGCTTTCTTT
V: TRBV6-5
D: TRBD1
length: 14
size: .
J: TRBJ1-1

CDR3: CASSSALERSNEQFF
DNA: TGTGCCAGCAGCTCCGCCCTCGAGCGGAGCAATGAGCAGTTCTTC
V: TRBV28
D: .
length: 15
size: .
J: TRBJ2-1

CDR3: CASSLVAGNYEQYF
DNA: TGTGCCAGCAGCTTGGTGGCAGGAAACTACGAGCAGTACTTC
V: TRBV5-4
D: .
length: 14
size: .
J: TRBJ2-7

CDR3: CASSRDGANSPLHF
DNA: TGTGCCAGCAGCCGTGACGGAGCAAATTCACCCCTCCACTTT
V: TRBV5-5
D: .
length: 14
size: once
J: TRBJ1-6

CDR3: CAWSVWRGGSYNEQFF
DNA: TGTGCCTGGAGTGTGTGGCGGGGGGGCTCCTACAATGAGCAGTTCTTC
V: TRBV30
D: TRBD2
length: 16
size: .
J: TRBJ2-1

CDR3: CASSPGQVSIQYF
DNA: TGTGCCAGCAGTCCCGGACAGGTCTCTATTCAGTACTTC
V: TRBV28
D: TRBD1
length: 13
size: few
J: TRBJ2-4

CDR3: CASTDWTPNYGYTF
DNA: TGTGCCAGTACAGATTGGACACCGAACTATGGCTACACCTTC
V: TRBV19
D: .
length: 14
size: .
J: TRBJ1-2

CDR3: CSVETGEVYEQYF
DNA: TGCAGCGTTGAAACAGGGGAGGTCTACGAGCAGTACTTC
V: TRBV29-1
D: .
length: 13
size: .
J: TRBJ2-7

CDR3: CASSPGTGSTDTQYF
DNA: TGTGCCAGCAGCCCGGGAACGGGGAGCACAGATACGCAGTATTTT
V: TRBV5-5
D: .
length: 15
size: once
J: TRBJ2-3

CDR3: CASSQFKYGTSGGSILTGELFF
DNA: TGTGCCAGCAGCCAGTTTAAGTATGGGACTAGCGGGGGAAGTATCCTCACCGGGGAGCTGTTTTTT
V: TRBV9
D: TRBD2
length: 22
size: .
J: TRBJ2-2

CDR3: CASNQGALSGANVLTF
DNA: TGTGCCAGCAACCAGGGGGCCCTGTCTGGGGCCAACGTCCTGACTTTC
V: TRBV28
D: TRBD1
length: 16
size: .
J: TRBJ2-6

CDR3: CASIGGWVQNYEQYF
DNA: TGTGCCAGCATCGGAGGGTGGGTCCAGAACTACGAGCAGTACTTC
V: TRBV2
D: .
length: 15
size: .
J: TRBJ2-7

CDR3: CASSHSPGQGNEKLFF
DNA: TGTGCCAGCAGCCACTCTCCGGGACAGGGGAATGAAAAACTGTTTTTT
V: TRBV16
D: TRBD1
length: 16
size: .
J: TRBJ1-4

CDR3: CASTLLGQDFTYGYTF
DNA: TGTGCCAGCACCCTCCTTGGACAGGATTTTACCTATGGCTACACCTTC
V: TRBV7-9
D: TRBD1
length: 16
size: .
J: TRBJ1-2

CDR3: CAIRPAGREGYTF
DNA: TGTGCCATCAGGCCCGCAGGGAGGGAGGGCTACACCTTC
V: TRBV10-3
D: .
length: 13
size: .
J: TRBJ1-2

CDR3: CASSIGGLGSKKLFF
DNA: TGTGCCAGTAGTATCGGAGGATTGGGGAGCAAAAAACTGTTTTTT
V: TRBV19
D: .
length: 15
size: .
J: TRBJ1-4

CDR3: CASPWAGRGGGYTF
DNA: TGTGCCAGCCCATGGGCCGGGAGGGGAGGAGGCTACACCTTC
V: TRBV6-5
D: .
length: 14
size: .
J: TRBJ1-2